The sequence of this TCR beta chain was determined in a study of blood T cell repertoires in COVID-19. V shed 1 base and J 4 bases; nucleotides not matched to a gene: 12. The CDR3 runs to 17 residues. Germline lookup yields CDR1 KGHSH and CDR2 LQKENI. Profiled with immunoSEQ multiplex PCR; TCRdb holds only in-frame clones, not every one. The table lists some 120,000 clones, over 55% of them singletons. The sequencing sample was made of peripheral blood. The genes are TRBV18 and TRBJ2-5; TRBD2 aligns across 7 bases. The TCR originated in a woman in her 70s with acute or convalescent COVID-19. The CDR3 reads CASSPRPGGRVRETQYF. The DNA for the CDR3 is TGTGCCAGCTCACCACGACCTGGCGGGAGAGTTAGAGAGACCCAGTACTTC.